Shown below are 5 T cell receptor beta chains from a single sample sequenced in a study of response to subunit inactivated influenza vaccine. TCRdb called the RT-PCR reads again in MiXCR, with one record for every CDR3 protein. Altogether some 500,000 distinct CDR3 sequences are present, less than 30% being singletons, with the ten largest covering approximately 2%. The sample was CD4+ T cells sorted from PBMCs, taken approximately 5 days after vaccination. Receptor source: a man in his forties or fifties who received an inactivated influenza vaccine.

The sample holds a few counts of this clonotype. V is TRBV28 and J is TRBJ2-3; a weak D match, TRBD1 (5 bases). Germline V gene lookup returns CDR1 MDHEN and CDR2 SYDVKM. V was pared by 7 bases and J by 2 bases, with 19 bases between. The CDR3 covers 16 residues. Here the CDR3 reads CASTEDRTQLTDTQYF. The CDR3 region has the DNA TGTGCCAGCACCGAAGATCGGACACAACTCACAGATACGCAGTATTTT.

This clonotype was observed a few times. The chain joins TRBV2 to TRBJ2-7; D is perhaps TRBD1 (6 bases). From germline, CDR1 is SNHLY and CDR2 FYNNEI. Trimming removed 0 bases from V and 6 bases from J, with 15 bases in between. The CDR3 runs to 15 residues. CDR3 bases: TGTGCCAGCAGTGAAGCAGATTGGACAGTCGGCGAGCAGTACTTC. Residues: CASSEADWTVGEQYF.

In its sample, this clonotype was seen a few times. The J gene is TRBJ2-1, the V gene TRBV6-2 or TRBV6-3, with D perhaps TRBD2 (6 bases). This CDR3 comprises 14 residues. Germline V gene data show CDR1 as MNHEY and CDR2 as SVGEGT. Trimming cost V 0 bases and J 13 bases, with 16 bases left between them. This CDR3 reads CASSYSGPSGFQFF. CDR3 in DNA: TGTGCCAGCAGTTACTCGGGGCCCAGCGGGTTCCAGTTCTTC.

V is TRBV6-5 and J is TRBJ2-1, with D hard to call. The CDR3 spans 12 residues. CDR1 MNHEY and CDR2 SVGAGI come from the germline V gene. With 5 bases removed from V and 10 bases from J, the gap between germline ends came to 12 bases. The CDR3 DNA reads as TGTGCCAGCAGTCTGGACCCCACGGAGCAGTTCTTC. Its translation is CASSLDPTEQFF.

This clonotype appeared many times. V usage is TRBV6-5 and J usage is TRBJ1-5, with 7 bases lining up with TRBD1. CDR3 length: 15 amino acids. J was trimmed by 4 bases and V by 0 bases; bases with no gene match: 3. CDR1 is MNHEY and CDR2 is SVGAGI in the germline V gene. This chain's CDR3 is CASSYSVTGNQPQHF. In DNA, the CDR3 is TGTGCCAGCAGTTACTCGGTGACAGGGAATCAGCCCCAGCATTTT.